This TCR beta chain was identified in a study of STAT5B mutations in CD4+ large granular lymphocyte leukemia. The CDR3 runs to 14 residues. Germline CDR1 and CDR2: SGHRS and YFSETQ. V was pared by 4 bases and J by 4 bases, with 14 bases between. Repertoires were generated with immunoSEQ multiplex PCR, while TCRdb's copy carries only in-frame clones and drops some. The table lists 25,000 to 35,000 clones, around 70% of them singletons. The chain links TRBV5-1 to TRBJ1-2; unclear D gene. The sample consisted of CD4+ T cells from blood buffy coats. The sequence came from a human donor in good health. In nucleotides, the CDR3 is TGCGCCAGCAGCCCCTCGGCAGCGGCCTATGGCTACACCTTC. It is translated as CASSPSAAAYGYTF.